Shown below are 31 T cell receptor beta chains from a single sample sequenced in a study of identical twins. TCRdb analysed the 5' RACE reads with MiXCR anew, one entry per CDR3 protein. This table holds 400,000 to 650,000 distinct CDR3 sequences, about 20% found once. This same sample was also part of a study on T cells expressing NK-cell markers.

Sequencing was carried out using CD4+ T cells sorted from blood. The receptors here all came from a woman aged 18-29 years in good health.

This clonotype was detected a few times. In DNA form, the CDR3 reads TGCGCCAGCAGCTACACCCCGGGACAGATTACAGATACGCAGTATTTT. Protein sequence: CASSYTPGQITDTQYF. This chain uses TRBV5-1 with TRBJ2-3, with 7 bases fitting TRBD1. The germline CDR1 and CDR2 sequences are SGHRS and YFSETQ. The CDR3 totals 16 residues. V was clipped by 3 bases and J by 3 bases; unmatched bases: 10.

This sequence joins TRBV30 and TRBJ2-1, with 10 nucleotides matching TRBD2. Germline values: CDR1 GTSNPN, CDR2 SVGIG (reference sequence). V shed 5 bases and J 7 bases; nucleotides not matched to a gene: 11. This CDR3 is built from 15 residues. CDR3 coding DNA: TGTGCCTGGTGGGGGGGACTAGCGAACTCTAATGAGCAGTTCTTC. As protein: CAWWGGLANSNEQFF. Full variable domain (missing parts from reference TRBV30 and TRBJ2-1): SQTIHQWPATLVQPVGSPLSLECTVEGTSNPNLYWYRQAAGRGLQLLFYSVGIGQISSEVPQNLSASRPQDRQFILSSKKLLLSDSGFYLCAWWGGLANSNEQFFGPGTRLTVL.

The V gene is TRBV10-3, the J gene TRBJ2-1, with a tentative D call TRBD2 (6 bases). Germline V CDR1 and CDR2: ENHRY, SYGVKD. The CDR3 has 15 amino acids. V was pared by 0 bases and J by 7 bases, with 13 bases between. CDR3 bases: TGTGCCATCAGTGAGTCTGGGACTCTTCCTAATGAGCAGTTCTTC. This translates into CAISESGTLPNEQFF.

V and J are TRBV19 and TRBJ2-7; TRBD1 aligns across 7 bases. The V gene's germline CDR1 is LNHDA and CDR2 SQIVND (reference sequence). This CDR3 is 15 amino acids long. V was pared by 3 bases and J by 6 bases, with 11 bases of the junction left unmatched. CDR3 bases: TGTGCCAGTAGTATCACTGGGGACAGTTCGTCCGAGCAGTACTTC. Protein product: CASSITGDSSSEQYF.

V is TRBV5-1 and J is TRBJ2-2, with 8 bases identical to TRBD1. V was clipped by 4 bases and J by 2 bases; unmatched bases: 7. This CDR3 contains 16 residues. The germline CDR1 and CDR2 sequences are SGHRS and YFSETQ. The CDR3 sequence is CASSQVGQGNTGELFF. CDR3 sequence (DNA): TGCGCCAGCAGCCAAGTTGGACAGGGAAACACCGGGGAGCTGTTTTTT.

This clonotype was counted many times. The rearrangement joins TRBV5-1 to TRBJ2-2; D may be TRBD1 (6 bases). CDR3 size: 14 residues. V was clipped by 4 bases and J by 2 bases, with 9 bases between them. Per germline, CDR1 SGHRS and CDR2 YFSETQ. In DNA, the CDR3 is TGCGCCAGCAGCCCGGGACATAACACCGGGGAGCTGTTTTTT. It encodes CASSPGHNTGELFF.

This clonotype was seen at least ten times. This chain connects TRBV18 to TRBJ2-7, with a tentative D call TRBD1 (5 bases). There are 14 residues in the CDR3. V lost 6 bases, J lost 2 bases, and 14 bases lay in between. From germline, CDR1 is KGHSH and CDR2 LQKENI. CDR3 residues: CASSIRQTPYEQYF. In DNA form, the CDR3 reads TGTGCCAGCTCGATCCGACAGACCCCCTACGAGCAGTACTTC.

The V call is TRBV5-6, the J call TRBJ2-5; D may match TRBD1 or TRBD2 (5 bases each). The V gene's germline CDR1 is SGHDT and CDR2 YYEEEE. The CDR3 loop spans 15 amino acids. V was cut by 0 bases and J by 6 bases, with 15 bases left in between. The CDR3 sequence: CASSLGGGPGQTQYF. The CDR3 DNA sequence: TGTGCCAGCAGCTTGGGCGGTGGACCGGGGCAGACCCAGTACTTC.

The CDR3 DNA sequence: TGTGCCAGCACCTGGGGGTTCACAGATACGCAGTATTTT. It encodes CASTWGFTDTQYF. The chain couples TRBV6-2 or TRBV6-3 to TRBJ2-3, with D perhaps assigned TRBD1 or TRBD2 (5 bases each). V was trimmed by 7 bases and J by 2 bases, leaving 10 bases between them. Germline CDR1 reads MNHEY; CDR2 reads SVGEGT. The CDR3 consists of 13 residues.

The chain links TRBV6-1 to TRBJ2-7; 7 positions match TRBD1. V gave up 5 bases and J gave up 0 bases; unmatched junction bases: 4. Germline V lookup: CDR1 MNHNS, CDR2 SASEGT. The CDR3 loop spans 14 amino acids. The CDR3 DNA sequence: TGTGCCAGCAGTCGGGACAGTAGCTCCTACGAGCAGTACTTC. Residues: CASSRDSSSYEQYF.

This clonotype was detected only a few times. The chain is built from TRBV6-1 and TRBJ1-4; D not certain. Trimming removed 8 bases from V and 6 bases from J, with 16 bases in between. The germline gives CDR1 MNHNS, CDR2 SASEGT. The CDR3 is 14 residues long. CDR3 nucleotide sequence: TGTGCCAGCGCCCTCGCGGGATTCGATGAAAAACTGTTTTTT. It translates to CASALAGFDEKLFF.

The chain couples TRBV12-3 or TRBV12-4 to TRBJ2-5; D may be TRBD2 (5 bases). The CDR3 sequence is 15 residues long. V was trimmed by 3 bases and J by 5 bases, leaving 16 bases between them. DNA for the CDR3: TGTGCCAGCAGTTTTTTGGAGGTCGGTTCGGAGACCCAGTACTTC. Its protein is CASSFLEVGSETQYF.

This clonotype occurred a few times. This rearrangement joins TRBV9 to TRBJ1-1; D call uncertain. The CDR3 spans 13 residues. Germline CDR1 reads SGDLS; CDR2 reads YYNGEE. Trimming cost V 1 base and J 1 base, with 5 bases left between them. CDR3 amino acids: CASSVYENTEAFF. The DNA for the CDR3 is TGTGCCAGCAGCGTATACGAGAACACTGAAGCTTTCTTT.

The chain has TRBV6-2 or TRBV6-3 and TRBJ2-3, with D perhaps TRBD2 (7 bases). The CDR3 spans 15 residues. The germline CDR1 and CDR2 sequences are MNHEY and SVGEGT. The ends were cut back, 7 bases at V and 5 bases at J, with 19 bases in the middle. CDR3 loop: CASTLGGGPQDTQYF. The CDR3 DNA sequence: TGTGCCAGCACCTTGGGGGGGGGGCCTCAAGATACGCAGTATTTT.

The V and J genes are TRBV20-1 and TRBJ1-5; D is unresolved. This CDR3 is 12 amino acids long. V was shortened by 4 bases and J by 4 bases, with 8 bases between the two germline ends. Looked up from germline, CDR1 is DFQATT and CDR2 is SNEGSKA (reference sequence). The DNA of the CDR3 is TGCAGTGCTACCTCGGGGAATCAGCCCCAGCATTTT. Protein: CSATSGNQPQHF.

This clonotype was counted at least ten times. The chain has TRBV6-2 or TRBV6-3 and TRBJ1-2; D not certain. The V end lost 2 bases, the J end lost 4 bases, and 5 bases lay between the germline ends. This CDR3 is built from 12 residues. Germline assignment: CDR1 MNHEY and CDR2 SVGEGT. CDR3 nucleotide sequence: TGTGCCAGCAGTTACATGGCCTATGGCTACACCTTC. This translates into CASSYMAYGYTF.

Concerning this clonotype: This may be a read error, as it is one base from a much larger clone. CDR3 residues: CSASLSELSTEAFF. In nucleotides, the CDR3 is TGCAGTGCCTCGCTATCGGAACTGAGCACTGAAGCTTTCTTT. The chain links TRBV20-1 to TRBJ1-1; no firm D call. Germline V CDR1 and CDR2: DFQATT, SNEGSKA (reference sequence). Trimming pared 6 bases from V and 4 bases from J, leaving 18 bases between. This CDR3 has 14 residues.

The V gene is TRBV13, the J gene TRBJ1-1; TRBD1 might be the D (5 bases). The CDR3 is made up of 15 amino acids. V lost 2 bases, J lost 7 bases, and 17 bases lay in between. The V gene's germline CDR1 is PRHDT and CDR2 FYEKMQ (reference sequence). CDR3 bases: TGTGCCAGCAGCTTATCGGCCCGCTGGGGCCTTGAAGCTTTCTTT. It translates to CASSLSARWGLEAFF. Using reference TRBV13 and TRBJ1-1 for the parts outside the CDR3, the full variable domain is AAGVIQSPRHLIKEKRETATLKCYPIPRHDTVYWYQQGPGQDPQFLISFYEKMQSDKGSIPDRFSAQQFSDYHSELNMSSLELGDSALYFCASSLSARWGLEAFFGQGTRLTVV.

This clonotype has a handful of counts. The rearrangement links TRBV20-1 to TRBJ2-5, with D perhaps matching TRBD2 (5 bases). V lost 3 bases to trimming and J lost 4 bases, with 12 bases between them. This CDR3 is built from 13 residues. Germline loops: CDR1 DFQATT, CDR2 SNEGSKA (reference sequence). The DNA of the CDR3 is TGCAGTGCTAGCGGGGATTTGTCAGAGACCCAGTACTTC. This encodes CSASGDLSETQYF.

This sequence joins TRBV3-1 and TRBJ2-4; 9 bases line up with TRBD2. Germline CDR1 reads LGHDT; CDR2 reads YNNKEL (reference sequence). The ends lost 1 base at V and 9 bases at J; junction bases unmatched: 10. The CDR3 length is 16 residues. The chain's CDR3 is CASSQGGGGGVAIQYF. CDR3 sequence (DNA): TGTGCCAGCAGCCAAGGGGGCGGGGGGGGTGTTGCCATTCAGTACTTC.

The CDR3 sequence is CASRARGSPLGYTF. The CDR3, as DNA: TGTGCCAGCAGGGCGCGGGGGTCCCCATTAGGCTACACCTTC. The V and J genes are TRBV5-4 and TRBJ1-2, with D possibly being TRBD1 (5 bases). The germline V gene encodes CDR1 SGHNT and CDR2 YYREEE (reference sequence). The CDR3 sequence is 14 residues long. The ends were cut back, 5 bases at V and 8 bases at J, with 19 bases in the middle.

DNA of the CDR3: TGTGCCAGCAGCTCCGGGACTAGATACTTC. Encoded protein: CASSSGTRYF. The rearrangement links TRBV7-2 to TRBJ2-4, with TRBD2 matching over 8 bases. With 4 bases clipped from V and 16 bases from J, the junction kept 3 bases outside the gene matches. Germline V gives CDR1 SGHTA, CDR2 FQGNSA. The CDR3 has 10 residues.

This clonotype turned up a few times. V usage is TRBV12-3 or TRBV12-4 and J usage is TRBJ2-5, with D tentatively TRBD2 (7 bases). With 4 bases removed from V and 4 bases from J, the gap between germline ends came to 10 bases. CDR3 size: 13 residues. The CDR3 DNA sequence: TGTGCCAGCAGTTGGCGGGGGCTAGAGACCCAGTACTTC. As protein: CASSWRGLETQYF.

This clonotype was counted at least ten times. V gene TRBV12-3 or TRBV12-4 combines with J gene TRBJ2-2; D might be TRBD2 (6 bases). V lost 5 bases, J lost 3 bases, and 10 bases lay in between. CDR3 size: 14 residues. The CDR3 region has the DNA TGTGCCAGCAGTCGCTGGGGGGACACCGGGGAGCTGTTTTTT. Its protein is CASSRWGDTGELFF.

In its sample, this clonotype was seen a few times. In nucleotides, the CDR3 is TGTGCCAGCAGGACCGCGGGGGCTCGAGTGAATTCACCCCTCCACTTT. Its translation: CASRTAGARVNSPLHF. V gene TRBV12-3 or TRBV12-4 combines with J gene TRBJ1-6; TRBD1 is a possible D gene (6 bases). V was trimmed by 6 bases and J by 7 bases, leaving 19 bases between them. The CDR3 covers 16 residues.

V gene TRBV12-5 combines with J gene TRBJ2-5, with 7 positions matching TRBD1. Germline values: CDR1 LGHNT, CDR2 FRNRAP. The CDR3 loop spans 18 amino acids. V shed 6 bases and J 4 bases; nucleotides not matched to a gene: 20. In nucleotides, the CDR3 is TGTGCTAGTGGGCCGTCTGGCCCGGGACAGCTACCATCAGAGACCCAGTACTTC. Protein product: CASGPSGPGQLPSETQYF.

V is TRBV7-8 and J is TRBJ2-5; TRBD2 is a possible D gene (5 bases). The germline V gene encodes CDR1 SGHVS and CDR2 FQNEAQ. The CDR3 runs 13 residues. The V gene lost 5 bases and the J gene lost 8 bases, with 15 bases spanning the gap. This CDR3 reads CASSPEAPLTQYF. CDR3 nucleotides: TGTGCCAGCAGCCCGGAGGCCCCTCTTACCCAGTACTTC. Filled out from reference TRBV7-8 and TRBJ2-5, the complete variable domain reads GAGVSQSPRYKVAKRGQDVALRCDPISGHVSLFWYQQALGQGPEFLTYFQNEAQLDKSGLPSDRFFAERPEGSVSTLKIQRTQQEDSAVYLCASSPEAPLTQYFGPGTRLLVL.

This clonotype was observed at least ten times. V and J are TRBV12-3 or TRBV12-4 and TRBJ1-5, with D unresolved. The CDR3 sequence is 11 residues long. V lost 3 bases and J 7 bases, leaving 4 bases between the germline ends. As DNA, the CDR3 is TGTGCCAGCAGTTTCGGGCAGCCCCAGCATTTT. It yields the protein CASSFGQPQHF.

This clonotype was observed a few times. The chain employs TRBV10-3 and TRBJ1-1, with D unresolved. Trimming removed 6 bases from V and 5 bases from J, with 16 bases in between. The CDR3 sequence is 14 residues long. CDR1 and CDR2 (germline): ENHRY, SYGVKD. The CDR3 is CAISAAWTGTEAFF. In DNA form, the CDR3 reads TGTGCCATCAGCGCTGCATGGACGGGAACTGAAGCTTTCTTT.

The V call is TRBV6-1, the J call TRBJ2-7; weak D call: TRBD2 (5 bases). Trimming stripped 6 bases from V and 6 bases from J, with 15 bases between. Germline V gene lookup returns CDR1 MNHNS and CDR2 SASEGT. The CDR3 is 13 amino acids. CDR3 nucleotides: TGTGCCAGCAGGCGGGCCTCCGTAACCGAGCAGTACTTC. Translation gives CASRRASVTEQYF.

This clonotype was observed a handful of times. The CDR3 region is CASKRGRTETQYF. The CDR3 nucleotides read TGTGCCAGCAAACGCGGGAGAACAGAGACCCAGTACTTC. The chain uses TRBV27 and TRBJ2-5; 7 bases are a match to TRBD2. The CDR3 is 13 residues long. V shed 7 bases, J shed 4 bases, and the junction held 6 bases outside the gene matches. Germline V gives CDR1 MNHEY, CDR2 SMNVEV (reference sequence).